Detailed here is one T cell receptor (beta chain). Its antigen is not known. The data derive from a study of T cells expressing NK-cell markers. The overall study: Underlying the TCR beta repertoires were sorted CD3+CD56+NKG2C+, CD3+CD56+NKG2C- and CD3+CD56-NKG2C+ T cells. Seven of the eight sequenced donors were classified as HCMV-seropositive, and one was classified as seronegative. The study, taken as a whole, reports: Dominant NKG2C+ clonotypes were found to form about 1.0-7.5% of CD8+ T cells in about 6 donors.

TCRdb reprocessed the 5' RACE reads, with one entry per CDR3 protein and no DNA. With 400,000 to 450,000 distinct CDR3 sequences in the sample, the ten largest clones hold roughly 8%. This CDR3 has 14 amino acids. The receptor comes from a woman aged 18 to 69 in good health. Sequenced: blood T cells: a sorted CD56 or NKG2C T cell subset, CD4+ or CD8+ T cells, or bulk PBMC T cells (not recorded which). V and J are TRBV12-3 or TRBV12-4 and TRBJ2-3. The CDR3 is CASSISGSTDTQYF.